The 28 T cell receptor beta chains given below trace back to one sample, sequenced in a study of blood T cell repertoires in COVID-19. The assay was immunoSEQ multiplex PCR, and TCRdb's table has in-frame clones only and misses some. The sample carries more than 25,000 clones, about 80% recorded once. The sample comprised peripheral blood. These receptors came from a human donor in a cohort sampled during active COVID-19.

DNA of the CDR3: TGTGCCAGCAGTTTCCGACTAGCGGGAGGGCCGGAGACCCAGTACTTC. It translates to CASSFRLAGGPETQYF. This chain connects TRBV27 to TRBJ2-5; TRBD2 matches 14 bases. The CDR3 extends over 16 amino acids. Germline-derived CDR1 and CDR2 are MNHEY and SMNVEV (reference sequence). V gave up 3 bases and J gave up 5 bases; unmatched junction bases: 5.

The chain links TRBV4-1 to TRBJ2-1; 7 bases are shared with TRBD1. The V segment lost 5 bases and the J segment 5 bases; nucleotides outside the gene matches: 9. Germline CDR1 MGHRA, CDR2 YSYEKL. This CDR3 spans 15 amino acids. In DNA, the CDR3 is TGCGCCAGCAGCTACCGACAGGGTTTAAACAATGAGCAGTTCTTC. Amino acid sequence: CASSYRQGLNNEQFF.

The chain carries TRBV7-3 and TRBJ2-7; 8 nucleotides match TRBD1. This CDR3 is built from 15 residues. Germline lookup yields CDR1 SGHTA and CDR2 FQGTGA. V lost 8 bases to trimming and J lost 2 bases; unmatched junction nucleotides: 11. Written as DNA, the CDR3 is TGTGCCAGCCGCCTGTCCGGACAGGGCCCCTACGAGCAGTACTTC. This encodes CASRLSGQGPYEQYF.

The rearrangement uses TRBV29-1 and TRBJ2-1; D is possibly TRBD2 (6 bases). Germline V gene sequence: CDR1 SQVTM, CDR2 ANQGSEA. Trimming removed 6 bases at V and 2 bases at J, with 14 bases between. CDR3 length: 14 residues. DNA for the CDR3: TGCAGCGTCCCGCGGGACGTAACCTACAATGAGCAGTTCTTC. The encoded protein is CSVPRDVTYNEQFF.

The table lists this clone with a few counts. The chain recombines TRBV6-5 with TRBJ1-2; a weak D match, TRBD1 (5 bases). V gave up 2 bases and J gave up 2 bases, with 12 bases separating them. This CDR3 is built from 15 residues. Per germline, CDR1 MNHEY and CDR2 SVGAGI. Written as DNA, the CDR3 is TGTGCCAGCAGTTACGATCTTCGGGGGAACTATGGCTACACCTTC. Amino acids: CASSYDLRGNYGYTF.

This clone was counted a single time. The chain employs TRBV19 and TRBJ2-2, with D unclear. Trimming stripped 5 bases from V and 7 bases from J, with 11 bases between. This CDR3 is 13 amino acids long. Germline CDR1 reads LNHDA; CDR2 reads SQIVND (reference sequence). The chain's CDR3 is CASSPQAGGELFF. The CDR3 DNA sequence: TGTGCCAGTAGTCCCCAAGCCGGCGGGGAGCTGTTTTTT.

This sequence joins TRBV7-5 and TRBJ2-5; the table calls TRBD2, which could not be checked here. TRBV7-5 is tagged as a pseudogene. CDR3 size: 13 residues. CDR3 sequence reads: CARSQGGGETQYF. DNA of the CDR3: TGTGCCAGAAGCCAAGGGGGGGGAGAGACCCAGTACTTC.

This chain links TRBV27 with TRBJ2-7, with D tentatively TRBD2 (6 bases). Germline CDR1 reads MNHEY; CDR2 reads SMNVEV (reference sequence). V was pared by 3 bases and J by 5 bases, with 11 bases between. CDR3 length: 13 residues. In DNA form, the CDR3 reads TGTGCCAGCAGTTTTAGACGGGAGAACGAGCAGTACTTC. Its translation is CASSFRRENEQYF.

J is TRBJ2-1 and V is TRBV27; 13 bases align to TRBD2. The CDR3 is 15 amino acids. Germline V CDR1 and CDR2: MNHEY, SMNVEV (reference sequence). With V trimmed by 5 bases and J by 2 bases, 0 bases remained unmatched. This chain's CDR3 is CASSTSGRAYNEQFF. CDR3 bases: TGTGCCAGCAGTACTAGCGGGAGGGCCTACAATGAGCAGTTCTTC.

The chain's CDR3 is CASSQGELVNSPLHF. The CDR3 bases are TGTGCCAGCAGCCAAGGGGAATTAGTTAATTCACCCCTCCACTTT. The rearrangement uses TRBV5-4 and TRBJ1-6; maybe TRBD1 (5 bases). This CDR3 is 15 amino acids long. CDR1 is SGHNT and CDR2 is YYREEE in the germline V gene (reference sequence). V was trimmed by 4 bases and J by 6 bases, leaving 14 bases between them.

This chain links TRBV6-6 with TRBJ1-4; maybe TRBD1 (6 bases). The V gene's germline CDR1 is MNHNY and CDR2 SVGAGI (reference sequence). The CDR3 has 15 residues. V was trimmed by 4 bases and J by 4 bases, leaving 13 bases between them. As DNA, the CDR3 is TGTGCCAGCAGTTTCACGGACAGCCTTAATGAAAAACTGTTTTTT. It yields the protein CASSFTDSLNEKLFF.

This chain joins TRBV6-5 and TRBJ1-2; D call uncertain. The germline CDR1 and CDR2 sequences are MNHEY and SVGAGI. V was pared by 6 bases and J by 2 bases, with 10 bases between. The CDR3 is 13 residues long. DNA of the CDR3: TGTGCCAGCAGCGACACGGCGAACTATGGCTACACCTTC. Encoded protein: CASSDTANYGYTF.

The chain recombines TRBV19 with TRBJ2-3, with D possibly TRBD2 on 5 matching bases. Trimming pared 2 bases from V and 4 bases from J, leaving 13 bases between. CDR3 size: 15 residues. Germline V gene data show CDR1 as LNHDA and CDR2 as SQIVND (reference sequence). The CDR3 coding sequence is TGTGCCAGTAGTATATCTCCAATCGGGGCAGATACGCAGTATTTT. Protein product: CASSISPIGADTQYF.

V is TRBV21-1 and J is TRBJ1-6. TRBV21-1 is labeled a pseudogene. The CDR3 contains 19 residues. The CDR3 protein is CASSKAPLLMSSYNSPLHF. As DNA, the CDR3 is TGTGCCAGCAGCAAAGCGCCTTTACTGATGAGCTCCTATAATTCACCCCTCCACTTT.

This clone was picked up one time. The V gene is TRBV5-1, the J gene TRBJ1-1, with D hard to call. Per germline, CDR1 SGHRS and CDR2 YFSETQ. The V end lost 0 bases, the J end lost 0 bases, and 15 bases lay between the germline ends. This CDR3 has 17 amino acids. CDR3 sequence reads: CASSLGHTARMNTEAFF. Written as DNA, the CDR3 is TGCGCCAGCAGCTTGGGACACACGGCCAGAATGAACACTGAAGCTTTCTTT.

The V and J genes are TRBV19 and TRBJ1-5; TRBD1 matches at 7 bases. The germline V gene has CDR1 LNHDA and CDR2 SQIVND (reference sequence). The V segment lost 10 bases and the J segment 2 bases; nucleotides outside the gene matches: 2. The CDR3 sequence is 12 residues long. In DNA, the CDR3 is TGTGCCACGACAGGGCGCAATCAGCCCCAGCATTTT. Translation gives CATTGRNQPQHF.

V and J are TRBV9 and TRBJ2-7; 9 positions agree with TRBD1. CDR1 is SGDLS and CDR2 is YYNGEE in the germline V gene. The CDR3 has 15 residues. V lost 3 bases and J lost 5; bases outside the gene matches: 9. CDR3 sequence reads: CASSESGTGLNEQYF. Here the CDR3 DNA reads TGTGCCAGCAGCGAATCCGGGACAGGGTTGAACGAGCAGTACTTC.

V gene TRBV3-1 (or the pseudogene TRBV3-2) combines with J gene TRBJ2-2; 8 bases align to TRBD1. Trimming took 4 bases from V and 5 from J; bases not matched to a gene: 6. The CDR3 is made up of 15 amino acids. Germline CDR1 and CDR2: LGHDT and YNNKEL (reference sequence). The CDR3 is CASSRQGARTGELFF. The CDR3 DNA reads TGTGCCAGCAGCCGCCAGGGGGCGAGGACCGGGGAGCTGTTTTTT.

V is TRBV29-1 and J is TRBJ2-7; TRBD1 matches at 10 bases. The germline gives CDR1 SQVTM, CDR2 ANQGSEA. CDR3 length: 16 residues. Trimming removed 4 bases from V and 3 bases from J; junction bases left unmatched: 12. The CDR3 loop is CSVGLRTGQGSYEQYF. The CDR3 DNA is TGCAGCGTTGGCCTCCGGACGGGACAGGGGAGCTACGAGCAGTACTTC.

This sequence joins TRBV19 and TRBJ2-1; TRBD1 matches 9 bases. V shed 5 bases and J 4 bases; nucleotides not matched to a gene: 6. There are 15 residues in the CDR3. The germline CDR1 and CDR2 sequences are LNHDA and SQIVND (reference sequence). The CDR3 region has the DNA TGTGCCAGTAGTCAACAGGGGGCGCGTTACAATGAGCAGTTCTTC. Translating gives CASSQQGARYNEQFF.

This sequence joins TRBV13 and TRBJ2-5; D is perhaps TRBD2 (6 bases). CDR1 is PRHDT, CDR2 FYEKMQ, per germline (reference sequence). V lost 4 bases and J lost 0, with 9 bases in between. The CDR3 has 14 amino acids. In DNA form, the CDR3 reads TGTGCCAGCAGCTCTTGGGACTACCAAGAGACCCAGTACTTC. It yields the protein CASSSWDYQETQYF.

The gene calls are TRBV7-2 and TRBJ1-2; D call uncertain. The V gene's germline CDR1 is SGHTA and CDR2 FQGNSA. The V and J ends lost 1 base and 8 bases respectively, with 14 bases between them. This CDR3 region has 14 residues. Here the CDR3 reads CASSLDPSTRGYTF. In nucleotides, the CDR3 is TGTGCCAGCAGCTTAGATCCATCCACCAGAGGCTACACCTTC.

The chain combines TRBV11-3 with TRBJ1-4; perhaps TRBD1 as D (6 bases). The CDR3 spans 17 residues. Germline V lookup: CDR1 SGHNT, CDR2 YENEEA. Trimming pared 5 bases from V and 5 bases from J, leaving 21 bases between. Written as DNA, the CDR3 is TGTGCCAGCAGCCGGGACAAACAATCACTGGGGAATGAAAAACTGTTTTTT. As protein: CASSRDKQSLGNEKLFF. Together with reference TRBV11-3 and TRBJ1-4, the CDR3 gives the full variable domain: EAGVVQSPRYKIIEKKQPVAFWCNPISGHNTLYWYLQNLGQGPELLIRYENEEAVDDSQLPKDRFSAERLKGVDSTLKIQPAELGDSAVYLCASSRDKQSLGNEKLFFGSGTQLSVL.

The rearrangement joins TRBV27 to TRBJ1-1; D remains ambiguous. The CDR3 length is 16 residues. In germline, CDR1 is MNHEY, CDR2 SMNVEV (reference sequence). The ends were cut back, 5 bases at V and 3 bases at J, with 19 bases in the middle. The CDR3 protein is CASSQWGESSDTEAFF. DNA for the CDR3: TGTGCCAGCAGTCAGTGGGGAGAGTCATCAGACACTGAAGCTTTCTTT.

The V call is TRBV7-6, the J call TRBJ2-3; 7 bases agree with TRBD1. V lost 5 bases to trimming and J lost 6 bases; unmatched junction nucleotides: 8. The CDR3 has 14 residues. Germline V gene data show CDR1 as SGHVS and CDR2 as FNYEAQ. CDR3 nucleotides: TGTGCCAGCAGCGGTACAGGGGCTTTGGATACGCAGTATTTT. Amino acids: CASSGTGALDTQYF.

The chain links TRBV6-4 to TRBJ1-1, with TRBD1 as a possible D gene (5 bases). CDR1 MRHNA and CDR2 SNTAGT come from the germline V gene. There are 14 residues in the CDR3. The V end was cut by 6 bases, the J end by 5 bases, with 16 bases between. The CDR3 DNA reads TGTGCCAGCAGCCCCGGGGGAATTTCAACTGAAGCTTTCTTT. Protein: CASSPGGISTEAFF.

The rearrangement joins TRBV29-1 to TRBJ1-2; TRBD1 might be the D (5 bases). With 1 base removed from V and 5 bases from J, the gap between germline ends came to 14 bases. The germline V gene encodes CDR1 SQVTM and CDR2 ANQGSEA. CDR3 length: 14 residues. The CDR3 DNA reads as TGCAGCGTTGAAGGGAGGAGGGACCCTTATGGCTACACCTTC. Translating gives CSVEGRRDPYGYTF.

The rearrangement joins TRBV6-6 to TRBJ1-2; 7 bases line up with TRBD1. The junction had 12 bases not matched to a gene; V was cut back by 6 bases and J by 8 bases. Germline values: CDR1 MNHNY, CDR2 SVGAGI (reference sequence). The CDR3 length is 14 residues. CDR3 DNA sequence: TGTGCCAGCAGGGCAACAGGGGATGGAAGGGGCTACACCTTC. This encodes CASRATGDGRGYTF.